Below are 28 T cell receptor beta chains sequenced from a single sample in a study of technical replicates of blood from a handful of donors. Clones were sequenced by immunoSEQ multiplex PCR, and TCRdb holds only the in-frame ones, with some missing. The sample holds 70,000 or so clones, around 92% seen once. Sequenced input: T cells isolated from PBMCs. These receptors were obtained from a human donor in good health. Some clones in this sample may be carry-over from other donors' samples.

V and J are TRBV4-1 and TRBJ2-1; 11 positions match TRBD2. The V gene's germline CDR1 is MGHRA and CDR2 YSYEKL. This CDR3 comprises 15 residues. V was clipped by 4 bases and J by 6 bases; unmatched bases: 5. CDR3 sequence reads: CASSLIGLAGNEQFF. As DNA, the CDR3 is TGCGCCAGCAGCCTTATTGGACTAGCGGGCAATGAGCAGTTCTTC.

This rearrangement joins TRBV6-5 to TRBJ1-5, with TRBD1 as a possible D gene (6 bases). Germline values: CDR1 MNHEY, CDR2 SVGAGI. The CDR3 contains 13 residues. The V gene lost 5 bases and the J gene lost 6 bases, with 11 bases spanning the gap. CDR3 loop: CASSHQGSQPQHF. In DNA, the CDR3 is TGTGCCAGCAGTCATCAGGGGTCTCAGCCCCAGCATTTT.

In DNA, the CDR3 is TGTGCCAGCAGTTTTTCACCTGGACAGGGGGATGAAAAACTGTTTTTT. Amino acid sequence: CASSFSPGQGDEKLFF. This rearrangement joins TRBV6-6 to TRBJ1-4; TRBD1 matches 10 bases. The CDR3 runs 16 residues. Trimming removed 4 bases from V and 6 bases from J; junction bases left unmatched: 8. CDR1 and CDR2 (germline): MNHNY, SVGAGI (reference sequence).

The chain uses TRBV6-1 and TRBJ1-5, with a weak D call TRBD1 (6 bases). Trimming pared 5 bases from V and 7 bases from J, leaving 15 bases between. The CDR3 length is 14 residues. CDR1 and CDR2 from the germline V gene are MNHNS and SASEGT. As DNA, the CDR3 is TGTGCCAGCAGTCATACAGGGATTGGACAGCCCCAGCATTTT. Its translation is CASSHTGIGQPQHF.

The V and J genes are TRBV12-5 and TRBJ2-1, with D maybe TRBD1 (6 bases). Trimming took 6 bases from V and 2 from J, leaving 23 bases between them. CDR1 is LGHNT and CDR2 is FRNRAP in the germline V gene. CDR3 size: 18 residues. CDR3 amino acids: CASGLWFGTGTTYNEQFF. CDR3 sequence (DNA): TGTGCTAGTGGGTTGTGGTTTGGTACAGGGACAACCTACAATGAGCAGTTCTTC.

CDR3 sequence (DNA): TGTGCCAGCAGTTTATCGTGGGACAGGACAACCGGGAGCTCCTACGAGCAGTACTTC. Its translation: CASSLSWDRTTGSSYEQYF. The genes are TRBV27 and TRBJ2-7, with TRBD1 matching 8 bases. The CDR3 contains 19 residues. Germline-derived CDR1 and CDR2 are MNHEY and SMNVEV (reference sequence). V trimming: 0 bases; J trimming: 0 bases; junction bases outside the gene matches: 13.

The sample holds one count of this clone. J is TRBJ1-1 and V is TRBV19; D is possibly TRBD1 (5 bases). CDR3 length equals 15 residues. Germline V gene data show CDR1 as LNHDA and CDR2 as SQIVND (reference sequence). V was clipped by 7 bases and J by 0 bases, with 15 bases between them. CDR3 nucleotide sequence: TGTGCCAGTAAGGATCGACAGCTTATGAACACTGAAGCTTTCTTT. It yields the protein CASKDRQLMNTEAFF.

The CDR3 reads CSAKLDDEQYF. The CDR3 nucleotides read TGCAGTGCTAAACTAGACGACGAGCAGTACTTC. V gene TRBV20-1 combines with J gene TRBJ2-7, with D maybe TRBD2 (5 bases). Germline CDR1 and CDR2: DFQATT and SNEGSKA (reference sequence). The V end lost 4 bases, the J end lost 5 bases, and 9 bases lay between the germline ends. The CDR3 loop spans 11 amino acids.

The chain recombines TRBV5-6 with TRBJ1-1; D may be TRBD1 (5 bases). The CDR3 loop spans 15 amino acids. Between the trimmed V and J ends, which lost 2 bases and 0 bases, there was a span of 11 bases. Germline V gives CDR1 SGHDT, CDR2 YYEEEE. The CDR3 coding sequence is TGTGCCAGCAGCTTCGGGGGATGGGTGAACACTGAAGCTTTCTTT. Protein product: CASSFGGWVNTEAFF.

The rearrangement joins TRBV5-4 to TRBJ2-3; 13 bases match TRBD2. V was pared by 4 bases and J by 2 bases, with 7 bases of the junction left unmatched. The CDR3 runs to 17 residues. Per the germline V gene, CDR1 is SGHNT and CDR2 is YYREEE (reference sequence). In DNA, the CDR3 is TGTGCCAGCAGCGTGAGACTAGCGGGAGGTCCCACAGATACGCAGTATTTT. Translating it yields CASSVRLAGGPTDTQYF.

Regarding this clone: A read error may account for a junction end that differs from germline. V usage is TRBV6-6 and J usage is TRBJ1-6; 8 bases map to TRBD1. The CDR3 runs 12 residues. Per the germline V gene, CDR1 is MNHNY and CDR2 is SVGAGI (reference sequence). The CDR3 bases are TGTGCCAGCAGTTATTCAGACAGGGGACGGTTTTTT. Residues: CASSYSDRGRFF.

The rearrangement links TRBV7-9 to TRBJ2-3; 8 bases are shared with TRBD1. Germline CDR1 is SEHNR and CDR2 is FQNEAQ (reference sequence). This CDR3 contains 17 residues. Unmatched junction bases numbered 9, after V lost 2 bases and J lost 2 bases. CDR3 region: CASSLLGQGKSTDTQYF. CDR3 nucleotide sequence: TGTGCCAGCAGCTTACTAGGACAGGGAAAGTCCACAGATACGCAGTATTTT.

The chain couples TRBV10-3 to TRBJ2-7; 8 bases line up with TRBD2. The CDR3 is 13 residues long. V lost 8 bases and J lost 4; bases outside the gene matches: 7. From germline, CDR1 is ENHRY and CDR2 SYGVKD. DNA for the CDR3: TGTGCCATCTGGGCGGGAGGTGGATACGAGCAGTACTTC. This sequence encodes CAIWAGGGYEQYF.

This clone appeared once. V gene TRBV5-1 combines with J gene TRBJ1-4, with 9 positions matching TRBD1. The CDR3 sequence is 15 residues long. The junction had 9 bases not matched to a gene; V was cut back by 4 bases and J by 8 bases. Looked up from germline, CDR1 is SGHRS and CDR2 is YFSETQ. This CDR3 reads CASSAQGASGEKLFF. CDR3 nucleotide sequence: TGCGCCAGCAGCGCACAGGGGGCCTCCGGAGAAAAACTGTTTTTT.

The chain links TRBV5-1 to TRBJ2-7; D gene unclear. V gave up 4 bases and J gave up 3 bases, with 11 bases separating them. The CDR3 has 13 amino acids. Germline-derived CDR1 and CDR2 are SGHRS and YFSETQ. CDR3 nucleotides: TGCGCCAGCAGCCTGTCCGGGTTCTACGAGCAGTACTTC. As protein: CASSLSGFYEQYF.

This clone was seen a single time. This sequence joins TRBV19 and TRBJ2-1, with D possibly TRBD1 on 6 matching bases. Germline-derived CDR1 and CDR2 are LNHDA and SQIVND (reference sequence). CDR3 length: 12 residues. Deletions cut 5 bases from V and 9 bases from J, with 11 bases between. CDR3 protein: CASSLGAGEQFF. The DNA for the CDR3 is TGTGCCAGTAGTTTGGGGGCGGGTGAGCAGTTCTTC.

CDR3 sequence reads: CASSGTGGANEKLFF. DNA for the CDR3: TGTGCCAGCAGTGGGACAGGGGGTGCTAATGAAAAACTGTTTTTT. The rearrangement uses TRBV9 and TRBJ1-4, with 11 bases identical to TRBD1. V trimming: 5 bases; J trimming: 3 bases; junction bases outside the gene matches: 3. This CDR3 region has 15 residues. Germline V CDR1 and CDR2: SGDLS, YYNGEE. Full variable domain (outside the CDR3, taken from reference TRBV9 and TRBJ1-4): DSGVTQTPKHLITATGQRVTLRCSPRSGDLSVYWYQQSLDQGLQFLIQYYNGEERAKGNILERFSAQQFPDLHSELNLSSLELGDSALYFCASSGTGGANEKLFFGSGTQLSVL.

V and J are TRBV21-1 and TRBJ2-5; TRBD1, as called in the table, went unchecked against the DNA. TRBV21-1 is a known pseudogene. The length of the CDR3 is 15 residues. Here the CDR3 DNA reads TGTGCCAGCAGCAAACGACAGGGAGGCCGAGAGACCCAGTACTTC. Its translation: CASSKRQGGRETQYF.

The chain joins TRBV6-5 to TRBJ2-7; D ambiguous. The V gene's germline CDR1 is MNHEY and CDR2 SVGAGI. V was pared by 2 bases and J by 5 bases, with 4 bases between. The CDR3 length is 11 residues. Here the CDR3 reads CASSYRDEQYF. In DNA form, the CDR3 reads TGTGCCAGCAGTTACCGGGACGAGCAGTACTTC.

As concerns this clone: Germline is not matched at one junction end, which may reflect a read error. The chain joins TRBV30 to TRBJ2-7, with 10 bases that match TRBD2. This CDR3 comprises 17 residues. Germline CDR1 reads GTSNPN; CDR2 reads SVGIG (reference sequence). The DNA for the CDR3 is TGTGCCCGGAGTCTTTTTACCGGGACTAGCGTAACCTACGAGCAGTACTTC. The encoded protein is CARSLFTGTSVTYEQYF.

The CDR3 coding sequence is TGTGCCAGCAGCCATGCGGGGACAGCCCTTAGGAAGCGAGAAAAACTGTTTTTT. Translation gives CASSHAGTALRKREKLFF. This chain uses TRBV7-2 with TRBJ1-4; 7 nucleotides align to TRBD1. The junction had 20 bases not matched to a gene; V was cut back by 5 bases and J by 8 bases. There are 18 residues in the CDR3. Germline V gene data show CDR1 as SGHTA and CDR2 as FQGNSA.

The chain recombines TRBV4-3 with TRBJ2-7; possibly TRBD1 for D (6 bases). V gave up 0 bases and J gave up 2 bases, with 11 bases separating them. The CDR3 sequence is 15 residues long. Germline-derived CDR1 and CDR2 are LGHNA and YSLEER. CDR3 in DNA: TGCGCCAGCAGCCAAGATAGGACAGCCACCTACGAGCAGTACTTC. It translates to CASSQDRTATYEQYF.

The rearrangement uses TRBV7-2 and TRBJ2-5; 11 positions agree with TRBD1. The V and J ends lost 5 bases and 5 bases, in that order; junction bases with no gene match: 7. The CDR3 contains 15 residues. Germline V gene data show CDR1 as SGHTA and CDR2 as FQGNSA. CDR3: CASSPWTGGTETQYF. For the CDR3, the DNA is TGTGCCAGCAGCCCCTGGACAGGGGGCACCGAGACCCAGTACTTC.

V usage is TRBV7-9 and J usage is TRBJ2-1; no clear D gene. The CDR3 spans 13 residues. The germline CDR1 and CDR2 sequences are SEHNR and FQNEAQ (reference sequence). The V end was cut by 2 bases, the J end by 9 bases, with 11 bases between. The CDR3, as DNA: TGTGCCAGCAGCTTACCTACATCGGGTGAGCAGTTCTTC. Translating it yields CASSLPTSGEQFF.

CDR3 sequence: CASSFSESSYEQYF. CDR3 sequence (DNA): TGCGCCAGCAGCTTTAGCGAGAGCTCCTACGAGCAGTACTTC. The chain is built from TRBV5-1 and TRBJ2-7; a possible D gene is TRBD2 (5 bases). V was clipped by 2 bases and J by 0 bases, with 9 bases between them. The CDR3 spans 14 residues. CDR1 is SGHRS and CDR2 is YFSETQ in the germline V gene.

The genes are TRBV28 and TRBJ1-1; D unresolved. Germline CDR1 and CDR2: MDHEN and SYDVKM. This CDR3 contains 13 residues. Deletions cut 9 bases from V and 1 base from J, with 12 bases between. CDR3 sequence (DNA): TGTGCCAGTACAGACACGTCGAACACTGAAGCTTTCTTT. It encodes CASTDTSNTEAFF.

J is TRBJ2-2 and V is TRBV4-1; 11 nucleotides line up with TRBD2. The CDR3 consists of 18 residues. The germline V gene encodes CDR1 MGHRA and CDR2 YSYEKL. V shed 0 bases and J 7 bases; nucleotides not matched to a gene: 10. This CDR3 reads CASSQDRTSGYLFGELFF. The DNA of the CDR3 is TGCGCCAGCAGCCAAGATCGGACTAGCGGGTATTTGTTCGGGGAGCTGTTTTTT.

CDR3 nucleotides: TGTGCCAGCAGCGTAGTTCTAGCGGGAGCCAATGAGCAGTTCTTC. This codes for CASSVVLAGANEQFF. This chain joins TRBV9 and TRBJ2-1, with TRBD2 matching 10 bases. This CDR3 is 15 amino acids long. Germline V gene sequence: CDR1 SGDLS, CDR2 YYNGEE. J gave up 6 bases and V 0 bases, and 3 bases lay outside the gene matches.